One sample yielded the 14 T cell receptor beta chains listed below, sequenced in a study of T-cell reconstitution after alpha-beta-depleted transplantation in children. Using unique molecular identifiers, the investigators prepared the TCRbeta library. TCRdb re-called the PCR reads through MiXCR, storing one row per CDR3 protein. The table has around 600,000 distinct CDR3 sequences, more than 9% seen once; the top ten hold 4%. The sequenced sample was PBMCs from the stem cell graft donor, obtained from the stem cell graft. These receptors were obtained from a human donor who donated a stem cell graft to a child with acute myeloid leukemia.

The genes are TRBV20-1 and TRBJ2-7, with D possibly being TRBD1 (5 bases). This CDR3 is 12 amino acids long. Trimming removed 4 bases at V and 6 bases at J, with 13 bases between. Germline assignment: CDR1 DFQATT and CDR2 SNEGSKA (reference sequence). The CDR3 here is CSANSGLGEQYF. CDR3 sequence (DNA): TGCAGTGCTAATTCAGGGTTGGGCGAGCAGTACTTC.

CDR3 nucleotides: TGTGCCAGCAGCCAAGATCCCCGTAACACTGAAGCTTTCTTT. Translated, it gives CASSQDPRNTEAFF. This rearrangement joins TRBV4-2 to TRBJ1-1, with D hard to call. Germline values: CDR1 LGHNA, CDR2 YNFKEQ. V was cut by 0 bases and J by 2 bases, with 7 bases left in between. The CDR3 has 14 residues.

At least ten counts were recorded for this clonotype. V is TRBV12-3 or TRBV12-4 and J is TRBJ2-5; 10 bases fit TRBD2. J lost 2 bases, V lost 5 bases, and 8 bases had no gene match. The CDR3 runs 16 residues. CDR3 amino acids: CASSPSGRREQETQYF. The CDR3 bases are TGTGCCAGCAGTCCTAGCGGGAGACGGGAGCAAGAGACCCAGTACTTC.

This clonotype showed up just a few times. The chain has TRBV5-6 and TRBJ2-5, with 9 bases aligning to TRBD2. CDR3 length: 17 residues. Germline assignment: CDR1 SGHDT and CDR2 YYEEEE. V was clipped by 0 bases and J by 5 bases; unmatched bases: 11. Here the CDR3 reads CASSLEGSGSVRETQYF. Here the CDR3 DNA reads TGTGCCAGCAGCTTGGAAGGTAGCGGGAGTGTGCGGGAGACCCAGTACTTC.

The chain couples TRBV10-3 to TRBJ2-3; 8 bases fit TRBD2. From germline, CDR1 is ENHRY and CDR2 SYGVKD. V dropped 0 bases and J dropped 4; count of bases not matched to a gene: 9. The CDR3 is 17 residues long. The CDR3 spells CAISESTAGVVADTQYF. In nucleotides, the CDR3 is TGTGCCATCAGTGAGTCGACAGCGGGAGTGGTCGCAGATACGCAGTATTTT.

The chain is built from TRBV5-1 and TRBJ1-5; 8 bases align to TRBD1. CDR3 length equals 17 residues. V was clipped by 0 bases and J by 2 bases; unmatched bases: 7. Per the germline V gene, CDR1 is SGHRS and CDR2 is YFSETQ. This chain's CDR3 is CASSLDGTGHGNQPQHF. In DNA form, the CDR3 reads TGCGCCAGCAGCTTGGATGGGACAGGCCACGGCAATCAGCCCCAGCATTTT.

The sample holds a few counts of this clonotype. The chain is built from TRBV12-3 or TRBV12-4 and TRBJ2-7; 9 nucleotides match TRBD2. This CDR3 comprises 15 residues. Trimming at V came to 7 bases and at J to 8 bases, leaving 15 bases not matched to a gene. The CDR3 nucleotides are TGTGCCAGCACCCCAGGGGCGGGAGGGACTATCAAGCAGTACTTC. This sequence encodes CASTPGAGGTIKQYF.

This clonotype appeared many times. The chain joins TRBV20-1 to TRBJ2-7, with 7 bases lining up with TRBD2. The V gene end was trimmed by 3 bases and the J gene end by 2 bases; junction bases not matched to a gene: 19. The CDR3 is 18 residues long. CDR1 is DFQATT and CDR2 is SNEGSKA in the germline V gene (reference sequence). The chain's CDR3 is CSASIWAGDVRGTYEQYF. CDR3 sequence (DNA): TGCAGTGCTAGCATTTGGGCGGGAGACGTTAGAGGTACCTACGAGCAGTACTTC.

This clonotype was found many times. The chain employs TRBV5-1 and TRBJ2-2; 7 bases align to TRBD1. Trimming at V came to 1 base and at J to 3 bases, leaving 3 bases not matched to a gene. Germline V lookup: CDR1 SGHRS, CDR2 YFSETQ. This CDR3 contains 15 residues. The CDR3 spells CASSLRTGDTGELFF. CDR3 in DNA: TGCGCCAGCAGCTTGAGAACAGGGGACACCGGGGAGCTGTTTTTT.

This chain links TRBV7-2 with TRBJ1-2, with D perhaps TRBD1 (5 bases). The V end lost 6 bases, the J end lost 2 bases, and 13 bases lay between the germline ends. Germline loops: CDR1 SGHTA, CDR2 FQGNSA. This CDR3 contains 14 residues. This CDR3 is CASRLRRGNYGYTF. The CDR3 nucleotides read TGTGCCAGCAGGCTTAGACGGGGGAACTATGGCTACACCTTC.

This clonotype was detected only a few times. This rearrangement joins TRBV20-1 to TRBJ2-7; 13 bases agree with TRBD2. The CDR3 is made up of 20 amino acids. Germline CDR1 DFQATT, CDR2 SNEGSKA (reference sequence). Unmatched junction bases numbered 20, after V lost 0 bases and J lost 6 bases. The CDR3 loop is CSARDQRAGTSGIRVAEQYF. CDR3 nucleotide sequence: TGCAGTGCTAGAGATCAAAGGGCCGGGACTAGCGGGATAAGGGTCGCCGAGCAGTACTTC.

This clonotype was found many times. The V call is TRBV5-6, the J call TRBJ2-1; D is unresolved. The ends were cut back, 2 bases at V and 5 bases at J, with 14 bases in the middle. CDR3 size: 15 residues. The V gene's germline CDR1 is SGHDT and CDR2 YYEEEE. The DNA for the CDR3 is TGTGCCAGCAGCTTTTTTGGGCCCCACAACAATGAGCAGTTCTTC. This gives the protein CASSFFGPHNNEQFF.

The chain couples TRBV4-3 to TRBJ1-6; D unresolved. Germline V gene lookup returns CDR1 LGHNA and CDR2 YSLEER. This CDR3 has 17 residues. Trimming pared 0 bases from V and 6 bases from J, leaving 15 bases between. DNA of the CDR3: TGCGCCAGCAGCCAAGATCATACGTTGGGAGTTAATTCACCCCTCCACTTT. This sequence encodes CASSQDHTLGVNSPLHF.

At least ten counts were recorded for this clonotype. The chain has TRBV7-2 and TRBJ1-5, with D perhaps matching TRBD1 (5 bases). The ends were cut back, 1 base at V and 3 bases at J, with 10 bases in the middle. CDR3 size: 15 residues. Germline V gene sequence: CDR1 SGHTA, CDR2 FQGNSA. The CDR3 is CASSLEGGANQPQHF. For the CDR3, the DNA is TGTGCCAGCAGCTTAGAAGGCGGGGCCAATCAGCCCCAGCATTTT.